The 3 T cell receptor beta chains reported below all come from one sample, sequenced in a study of CD8+CD57+ T cells in acquired aplastic anemia. Genomic DNA provided the template from which TCR beta VDJ and CDR3 profiles were obtained. TCRdb used MiXCR to reprocess the reads, holding one entry per CDR3 protein. The table shows approximately 200,000 distinct CDR3 sequences, with around 49% occurring only once. Before being chosen for sequencing, patients had shown CD8+CD57+ cell expansion by flow cytometry. The specimen sequenced was sorted CD4+, CD8+, or CD8+CD57+ T cells (not recorded which) from PBMCs. All receptors derive from a human donor with aplastic anemia.

This clonotype has just a few counts. Just one base apart from a much larger clone, this may be a read error. This chain links TRBV5-4 with TRBJ1-1; the D is unclear. The V end lost 5 bases, the J end lost 3 bases, and 8 bases lay between the germline ends. The CDR3 is 12 amino acids. CDR1 is SGHNT, CDR2 YYREEE, per germline (reference sequence). The CDR3 bases are TGTGCCAGCAGTGCAGTGGACACTGAAGCTTTCTTT. Its protein is CASSAVDTEAFF.

A single count supports this clonotype. This chain links TRBV7-8 with TRBJ2-7, with D possibly being TRBD2 (7 bases). This CDR3 comprises 17 residues. Germline CDR1 and CDR2: SGHVS and FQNEAQ. Trimming took off 1 base at V and 5 bases at J, with 21 bases between the two ends. CDR3 DNA sequence: TGTGCCAGCAGCTTAGAGGAGGCGGGGGCATTAAGAAACGAGCAGTACTTC. Translating it yields CASSLEEAGALRNEQYF.

This clonotype was recorded only once. The CDR3 DNA reads TGTGCCATCAGTGCGGGGGGGGCGTCACCCCTCCACTTT. Its protein is CAISAGGASPLHF. The V call is TRBV10-3, the J call TRBJ1-6, with D maybe TRBD1 (6 bases). CDR1 is ENHRY and CDR2 is SYGVKD in the germline V gene. With 4 bases removed from V and 10 bases from J, the gap between germline ends came to 11 bases. CDR3 size: 13 residues.